Following are 20 T cell receptor beta chains from one sample sequenced in a study of blood T cells in healthy people across ages. The use of a sample-barcoded 5' primer and a J-beta primer mix characterized a second PCR of roughly 6 to 11 cycles. TCRdb reprocessed the 5' RACE reads via MiXCR and lists one record per CDR3 protein. The table records roughly 730,000 distinct CDR3 sequences, approximately 60% of them present only once. Material: blood. The source is a man aged 35-49 years in good health.

This chain uses TRBV14 with TRBJ2-7, with TRBD2 as a possible D gene (6 bases). V was clipped by 4 bases and J by 11 bases, with 18 bases between them. The germline CDR1 and CDR2 sequences are SGHDN and FVKESK. The CDR3 is 13 amino acids. DNA for the CDR3: TGTGCCAGCAGCCCACGGTTGGAGGGGCCAGAGTACTTC. Its translation: CASSPRLEGPEYF. The full variable domain, its missing parts supplied by reference TRBV14 and TRBJ2-7, is EAGVTQFPSHSVIEKGQTVTLRCDPISGHDNLYWYRRVMGKEIKFLLHFVKESKQDESGMPNNRFLAERTGGTYSTLKVQPAELEDSGVYFCASSPRLEGPEYFGPGTRLTVT.

The chain employs TRBV6-2 or TRBV6-3 and TRBJ1-2; unclear D gene. The CDR3 spans 13 residues. The V end lost 5 bases, the J end lost 6 bases, and 13 bases lay between the germline ends. Germline V gene sequence: CDR1 MNHEY, CDR2 SVGEGT. CDR3 loop: CASSNRPADGYTF. The CDR3 coding sequence is TGTGCCAGCAGTAATCGCCCAGCAGATGGCTACACCTTC.

The V and J genes are TRBV6-2 or TRBV6-3 and TRBJ1-2, with no clear D. The CDR3 has 12 amino acids. With 4 bases removed from V and 5 bases from J, the gap between germline ends came to 8 bases. The germline V gene has CDR1 MNHEY and CDR2 SVGEGT. DNA of the CDR3: TGTGCCAGCAGTTGGGCGCGGTATGGCTACACCTTC. It translates to CASSWARYGYTF.

The chain's CDR3 is CASTSTRETQETQFF. CDR3 sequence (DNA): TGTGCCAGCACATCTACAAGGGAAACCCAAGAGACCCAGTTCTTC. V is TRBV25-1 and J is TRBJ2-5; D uncertain. The J call is uncertain, as TRBJ2-1 better fits the DNA end. Germline V gene sequence: CDR1 MGHDK, CDR2 SYGVNS. This CDR3 comprises 15 residues.

V is TRBV7-2 and J is TRBJ1-2; no clear D gene. Trimming removed 3 bases at V and 6 bases at J, with 14 bases between. CDR1 is SGHTA, CDR2 FQGNSA, per germline. This CDR3 is 14 amino acids long. The CDR3 DNA follows: TGTGCCAGCAGCTTGGGTGGACGGGGAGATGGCTACACCTTC. Protein product: CASSLGGRGDGYTF. Full variable domain (remainder filled in from reference TRBV7-2 and TRBJ1-2): GAGVSQSPSNKVTEKGKDVELRCDPISGHTALYWYRQSLGQGLEFLIYFQGNSAPDKSGLPSDRFSAERTGGSVSTLTIQRTQQEDSAVYLCASSLGGRGDGYTFGSGTRLTVV.

This chain links TRBV12-3 or TRBV12-4 with TRBJ2-3; 10 nucleotides line up with TRBD2. The CDR3 has 15 residues. The trim removed 8 bases at V and 2 bases at J, leaving 7 bases unmatched. Here the CDR3 DNA reads TGTGCCAGCGAACCCCTAGCGGGGGTCACAGATACGCAGTATTTT. Amino acid sequence: CASEPLAGVTDTQYF.

This clonotype was seen a single time. The chain has TRBV29-1 and TRBJ1-5; the D is unclear. Germline V gene lookup returns CDR1 SQVTM and CDR2 ANQGSEA. The CDR3 has 12 amino acids. V was pared by 4 bases and J by 4 bases, with 8 bases between. The CDR3 DNA sequence: TGCAGCGTTGTGATCAGGAATCAGCCCCAGCATTTT. Amino acids: CSVVIRNQPQHF.

This clonotype was recorded a few times. V gene TRBV2 combines with J gene TRBJ2-1, with unresolved D. The CDR3 runs 16 residues. V was cut by 4 bases and J by 0 bases, with 13 bases left in between. Germline-derived CDR1 and CDR2 are SNHLY and FYNNEI. CDR3 in DNA: TGTGCCAGCAGTGCTGACGTGAGGAGCTCCTACAATGAGCAGTTCTTC. Protein sequence: CASSADVRSSYNEQFF.

The rearrangement joins TRBV15 to TRBJ2-1, with D uncertain. The CDR3 is made up of 18 amino acids. Trimming removed 1 base at V and 0 bases at J, with 16 bases between. Germline V CDR1 and CDR2: LNHNV, YYDKDF (reference sequence). The CDR3 loop is CATSRVLHGRSSYNEQFF. CDR3 sequence (DNA): TGTGCCACCAGCAGAGTCCTACACGGACGGAGCTCCTACAATGAGCAGTTCTTC.

This clonotype was detected a few times. The chain couples TRBV3-1 to TRBJ1-2; tentatively, D is TRBD1 (5 bases). The germline V and J ends were trimmed by 4 bases and 8 bases, with 14 bases remaining between them. This CDR3 is built from 13 residues. The germline gives CDR1 LGHDT, CDR2 YNNKEL (reference sequence). The CDR3 spells CASSLGKQEGYTF. In DNA form, the CDR3 reads TGTGCCAGCAGCCTCGGTAAACAGGAGGGCTACACCTTC.

The chain uses TRBV5-6 and TRBJ2-5, with 10 bases fitting TRBD2. This CDR3 is built from 16 residues. From germline, CDR1 is SGHDT and CDR2 YYEEEE. J lost 0 bases, V lost 2 bases, and 4 bases had no gene match. In DNA form, the CDR3 reads TGTGCCAGCAGCTTAGTAGCGGGGGGCTACCAAGAGACCCAGTACTTC. Translated: CASSLVAGGYQETQYF. The full variable domain, rest sourced from reference TRBV5-6 and TRBJ2-5, is DAGVTQSPTHLIKTRGQQVTLRCSPKSGHDTVSWYQQALGQGPQFIFQYYEEEERQRGNFPDRFSGHQFPNYSSELNVNALLLGDSALYLCASSLVAGGYQETQYFGPGTRLLVL.

With regard to this clonotype: Germline and junction disagree at one end, which may indicate a read error. This chain joins TRBV27 and TRBJ2-1, with a tentative D call TRBD2 (5 bases). The CDR3 has 13 amino acids. The germline V gene encodes CDR1 MNHEY and CDR2 SMNVEV (reference sequence). The CDR3 region has the DNA TGTGCCAGCAGTTTGACTAACCGCAATGAGCAGGTCTTC. It specifies CASSLTNRNEQVF.

Points on this clonotype: This could be a read error, since a much larger clone is one nucleotide away. The chain employs TRBV28 and TRBJ1-4; tentatively, D is TRBD1 (6 bases). Trimming stripped 2 bases from V and 10 bases from J, with 14 bases between. CDR3 size: 14 residues. Per the germline V gene, CDR1 is MDHEN and CDR2 is SYDVKM. CDR3: CASSLRGATGKLFF. In DNA form, the CDR3 reads TGTGCCAGCAGTTTAAGGGGGGCGACCGGAAAACTGTTTTTT.

CDR3 bases: TGCGCCAGCAGCGTAGCGGCCGCACGGGAGCTGTTTTTT. Translated: CASSVAAARELFF. The rearrangement joins TRBV5-1 to TRBJ2-2, with D possibly TRBD2 on 6 matching bases. Germline CDR1 and CDR2: SGHRS and YFSETQ. CDR3 length equals 13 residues. Trimming pared 4 bases from V and 9 bases from J, leaving 13 bases between.

This clonotype appeared many times. The J gene is TRBJ1-2, the V gene TRBV2, with 9 bases matching TRBD1. Germline lookup yields CDR1 SNHLY and CDR2 FYNNEI. The CDR3 loop spans 15 amino acids. V shed 7 bases, J shed 2 bases, and the junction held 8 bases outside the gene matches. DNA of the CDR3: TGTGCCAGCACCCTTTCGACAGGGGGGAACTATGGCTACACCTTC. Amino acid sequence: CASTLSTGGNYGYTF.

This clonotype was picked up one time. The rearrangement joins TRBV4-3 to TRBJ2-7, with 8 positions matching TRBD2. Germline CDR1 is LGHNA and CDR2 is YSLEER. This CDR3 spans 14 amino acids. J gave up 3 bases and V 4 bases, and 5 bases lay outside the gene matches. The CDR3: CASSPGTRGYEQYF. The CDR3 DNA is TGCGCCAGCAGCCCCGGGACTAGAGGCTACGAGCAGTACTTC.

V gene TRBV29-1 combines with J gene TRBJ1-1; 9 bases match TRBD1. The ends lost 6 bases at V and 2 bases at J; junction bases unmatched: 10. The germline V gene has CDR1 SQVTM and CDR2 ANQGSEA. CDR3 length equals 15 residues. The CDR3, as DNA: TGCAGCGTCTCGGACAGGGGACGGCGCAACACTGAAGCTTTCTTT. Translation gives CSVSDRGRRNTEAFF.

The V gene is TRBV20-1, the J gene TRBJ2-1; 8 nucleotides match TRBD2. The CDR3 is 15 residues long. V shed 2 bases and J 5 bases; nucleotides not matched to a gene: 8. Germline CDR1 reads DFQATT; CDR2 reads SNEGSKA (reference sequence). As DNA, the CDR3 is TGCAGTGCTAGAATGAGACTAGCGCAGAACAATGAGCAGTTCTTC. It yields the protein CSARMRLAQNNEQFF.

V is TRBV28 and J is TRBJ2-5, with D tentatively TRBD1 (6 bases). Trimming took 5 bases from V and 5 from J, leaving 15 bases between them. Germline values: CDR1 MDHEN, CDR2 SYDVKM. The CDR3 loop spans 14 amino acids. In DNA form, the CDR3 reads TGTGCCAGCAGTCTTGGGGGCCTTTGGGAGACCCAGTACTTC. As protein: CASSLGGLWETQYF. The whole variable domain, filled in from reference TRBV28 and TRBJ2-5, reads DVKVTQSSRYLVKRTGEKVFLECVQDMDHENMFWYRQDPGLGLRLIYFSYDVKMKEKGDIPEGYSVSREKKERFSLILESASTNQTSMYLCASSLGGLWETQYFGPGTRLLVL.

The genes are TRBV6-5 and TRBJ2-6; D is unclear. In germline, CDR1 is MNHEY, CDR2 SVGAGI. This CDR3 region has 16 residues. Trimming left V 0 bases short and J 0 bases short, with 6 bases between. The CDR3, as DNA: TGTGCCAGCAGTTACTCTTGGCGCTCTGGGGCCAACGTCCTGACTTTC. Translation gives CASSYSWRSGANVLTF.